The 7 T cell receptor beta chains below come from one sample, sequenced in a study of Ad26.COV2.S vaccination and SARS-CoV-2 variants. The data were produced by immunoSEQ multiplex PCR, yet TCRdb's version contains in-frame clones alone and is incomplete. The table lists about 480,000 clones, around 88% of them singletons. Treatment reported: about 20 received Ad26.COV2.S at low or high dose, single or two shots; about 5 received placebo; per-sample allocation not given. Specimen acquisition occurred on day 63 following the initial vaccine or placebo injection. The sequences come from peripheral blood, collected in a trial of Ad26.COV2.S vaccine versus placebo. These receptors were obtained from a person aged 18-60 years who received the Ad26.COV2.S COVID-19 vaccine or a placebo.

The chain has TRBV6-6 and TRBJ2-7; TRBD1 matches 9 bases. The V gene end was trimmed by 6 bases and the J gene end by 3 bases; junction bases not matched to a gene: 6. Germline V gene sequence: CDR1 MNHNY, CDR2 SVGAGI (reference sequence). The CDR3 loop spans 14 amino acids. CDR3 in amino acids: CASRRDRVIYEQYF. In DNA form, the CDR3 reads TGTGCCAGCAGGCGGGACAGGGTAATCTACGAGCAGTACTTC.

Notes on this clone: The junction does not match germline at one end; this may be a read error. The gene calls are TRBV7-7 and TRBJ2-5; 7 bases line up with TRBD2. The germline gives CDR1 SSHAT, CDR2 FNYEAQ (reference sequence). There are 15 residues in the CDR3. The CDR3: CASSLSGTLGETQYF. The CDR3 nucleotides are TGTGCTAGCAGCTTAAGCGGGACTCTGGGGGAGACCCAGTACTTC.

Written as DNA, the CDR3 is TGTGCCAGCAGCTCCGGACGGGGCACTGAAGCTTTCTTT. It is translated as CASSSGRGTEAFF. The chain employs TRBV7-8 and TRBJ1-1, with D unresolved. The CDR3 spans 13 residues. The ends were cut back, 4 bases at V and 4 bases at J, with 10 bases in the middle. CDR1 and CDR2 (germline): SGHVS, FQNEAQ.

The chain employs TRBV29-1 and TRBJ1-1; D is ambiguous. Trimming cost V 1 base and J 7 bases, with 10 bases left between them. CDR1 is SQVTM, CDR2 ANQGSEA, per germline. The CDR3 is 12 amino acids. The DNA for the CDR3 is TGCAGCGTTGAAGTTGGGATCCTTGAAGCTTTCTTT. Translation gives CSVEVGILEAFF.

The chain has TRBV19 and TRBJ2-6; D tentatively fits TRBD1 or TRBD2 (6 bases each). Germline CDR1 LNHDA, CDR2 SQIVND (reference sequence). The CDR3 sequence is 16 residues long. Trimming took off 5 bases at V and 6 bases at J, with 17 bases between the two ends. CDR3 sequence reads: CASSSPGATVANVLTF. The CDR3 DNA is TGTGCCAGTAGTTCGCCGGGGGCGACTGTGGCCAACGTCCTGACTTTC.

The CDR3 here is CASSSNGLTYNEQFF. CDR3 bases: TGTGCCAGCAGTTCAAACGGACTCACCTACAATGAGCAGTTCTTC. This chain links TRBV28 with TRBJ2-1; D may be TRBD2 (5 bases). The V end was cut by 4 bases, the J end by 2 bases, with 12 bases between. The CDR3 spans 15 residues. In germline, CDR1 is MDHEN, CDR2 SYDVKM.

V is TRBV15 and J is TRBJ1-2; TRBD1 is a possible D gene (5 bases). The CDR3 length is 14 residues. In germline, CDR1 is LNHNV, CDR2 YYDKDF (reference sequence). V was shortened by 1 base and J by 4 bases, with 10 bases between the two germline ends. The DNA of the CDR3 is TGTGCCACCAGCAGAGCCTGGGGGGGCTATGGCTACACCTTC. Translating gives CATSRAWGGYGYTF.